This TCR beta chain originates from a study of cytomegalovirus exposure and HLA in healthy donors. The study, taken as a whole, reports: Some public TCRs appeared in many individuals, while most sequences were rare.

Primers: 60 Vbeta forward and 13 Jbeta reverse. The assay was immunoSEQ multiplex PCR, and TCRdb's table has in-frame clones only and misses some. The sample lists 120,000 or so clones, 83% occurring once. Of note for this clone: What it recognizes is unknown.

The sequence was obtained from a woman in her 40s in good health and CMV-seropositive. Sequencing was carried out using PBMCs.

As DNA, the CDR3 is TGTGCCAGCAGTTATGGGCAGCCTGGGGCCAACGTCCTGACTTTC. Residues: CASSYGQPGANVLTF. The chain is built from TRBV6-6 and TRBJ2-6; D call uncertain. Germline V CDR1 and CDR2: MNHNY, SVGAGI (reference sequence). V lost 3 bases and J lost 2, with 8 bases in between. The CDR3 spans 15 residues.